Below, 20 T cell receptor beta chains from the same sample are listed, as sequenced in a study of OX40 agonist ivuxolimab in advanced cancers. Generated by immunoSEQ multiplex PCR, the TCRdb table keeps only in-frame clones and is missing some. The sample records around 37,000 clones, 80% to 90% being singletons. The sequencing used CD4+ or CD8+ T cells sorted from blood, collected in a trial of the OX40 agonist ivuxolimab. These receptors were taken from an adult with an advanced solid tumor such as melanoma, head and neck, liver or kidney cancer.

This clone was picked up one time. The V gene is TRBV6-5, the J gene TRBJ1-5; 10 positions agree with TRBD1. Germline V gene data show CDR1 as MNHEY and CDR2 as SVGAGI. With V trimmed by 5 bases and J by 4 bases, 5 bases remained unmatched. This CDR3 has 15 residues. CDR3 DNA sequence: TGTGCCAGCAGTGGCCGGGACAGGGGTAATCAGCCCCAGCATTTT. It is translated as CASSGRDRGNQPQHF.

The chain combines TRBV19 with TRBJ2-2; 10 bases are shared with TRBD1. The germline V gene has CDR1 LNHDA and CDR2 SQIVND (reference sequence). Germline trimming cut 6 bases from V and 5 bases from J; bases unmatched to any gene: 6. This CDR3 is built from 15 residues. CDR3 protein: CASRAGTGVTGELFF. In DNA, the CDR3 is TGTGCCAGTAGGGCCGGGACAGGGGTGACCGGGGAGCTGTTTTTT.

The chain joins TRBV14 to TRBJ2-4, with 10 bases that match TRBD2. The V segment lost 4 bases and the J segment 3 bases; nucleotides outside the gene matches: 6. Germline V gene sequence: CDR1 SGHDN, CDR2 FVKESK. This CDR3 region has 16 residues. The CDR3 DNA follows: TGTGCCAGCAGCCCACTAGCGGGATGGGACAAAAACATTCAGTACTTC. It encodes CASSPLAGWDKNIQYF.

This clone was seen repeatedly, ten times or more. The CDR3 DNA reads TGTGCCAGCAGCTTAGCGGCAGGGGGCGCTTCCGAGCAGTACTTC. Protein: CASSLAAGGASEQYF. The chain couples TRBV7-9 to TRBJ2-7; the match to TRBD1 covers 8 bases. V trimming: 0 bases; J trimming: 6 bases; junction bases outside the gene matches: 7. This CDR3 has 15 residues. The germline V gene encodes CDR1 SEHNR and CDR2 FQNEAQ (reference sequence).

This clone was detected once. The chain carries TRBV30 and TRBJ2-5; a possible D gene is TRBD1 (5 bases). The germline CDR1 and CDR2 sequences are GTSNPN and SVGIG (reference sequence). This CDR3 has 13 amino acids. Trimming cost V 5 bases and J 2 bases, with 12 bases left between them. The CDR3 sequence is CAWAPGLQETQYF. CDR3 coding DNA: TGTGCCTGGGCACCAGGGTTACAAGAGACCCAGTACTTC.

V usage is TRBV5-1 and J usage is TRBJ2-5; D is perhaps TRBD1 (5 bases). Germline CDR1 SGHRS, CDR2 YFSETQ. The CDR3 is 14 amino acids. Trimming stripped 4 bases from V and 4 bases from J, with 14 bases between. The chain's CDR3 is CASSLGHQAETQYF. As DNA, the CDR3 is TGCGCCAGCAGCCTAGGACACCAGGCAGAGACCCAGTACTTC.

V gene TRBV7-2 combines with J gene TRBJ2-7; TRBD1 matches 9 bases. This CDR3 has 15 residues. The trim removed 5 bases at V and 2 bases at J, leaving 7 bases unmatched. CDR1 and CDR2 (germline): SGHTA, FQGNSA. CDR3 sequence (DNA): TGTGCCAGCAGCCCTCGGACAGGGGAGACCTACGAGCAGTACTTC. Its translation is CASSPRTGETYEQYF.

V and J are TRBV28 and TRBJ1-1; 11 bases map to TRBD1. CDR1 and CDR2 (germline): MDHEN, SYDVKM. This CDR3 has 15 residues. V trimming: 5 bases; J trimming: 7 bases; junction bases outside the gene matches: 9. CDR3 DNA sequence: TGTGCCAGCAGTCTCCGGGACAGGGGGTGGGTTGAAGCTTTCTTT. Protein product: CASSLRDRGWVEAFF. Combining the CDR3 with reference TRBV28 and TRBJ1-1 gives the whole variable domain DVKVTQSSRYLVKRTGEKVFLECVQDMDHENMFWYRQDPGLGLRLIYFSYDVKMKEKGDIPEGYSVSREKKERFSLILESASTNQTSMYLCASSLRDRGWVEAFFGQGTRLTVV.

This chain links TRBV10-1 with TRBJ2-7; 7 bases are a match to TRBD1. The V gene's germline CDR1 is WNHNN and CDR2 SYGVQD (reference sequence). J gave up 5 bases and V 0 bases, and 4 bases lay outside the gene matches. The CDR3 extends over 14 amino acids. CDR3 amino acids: CASSESKGADEQYF. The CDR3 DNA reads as TGCGCCAGCAGTGAGTCAAAGGGGGCGGACGAGCAGTACTTC.

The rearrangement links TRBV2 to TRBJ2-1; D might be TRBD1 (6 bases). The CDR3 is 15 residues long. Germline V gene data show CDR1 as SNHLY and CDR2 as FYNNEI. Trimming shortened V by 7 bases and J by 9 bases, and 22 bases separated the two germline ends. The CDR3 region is CASIPSAQGLGEQFF. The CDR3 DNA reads TGTGCCAGCATACCCTCCGCCCAGGGGTTGGGTGAGCAGTTCTTC.

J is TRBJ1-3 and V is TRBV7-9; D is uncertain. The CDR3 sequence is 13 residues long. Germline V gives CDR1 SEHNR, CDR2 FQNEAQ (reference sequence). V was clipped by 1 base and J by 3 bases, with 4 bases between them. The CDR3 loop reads CASSLGFGNTIYF. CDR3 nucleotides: TGTGCCAGCAGCTTAGGGTTTGGAAACACCATATATTTT.

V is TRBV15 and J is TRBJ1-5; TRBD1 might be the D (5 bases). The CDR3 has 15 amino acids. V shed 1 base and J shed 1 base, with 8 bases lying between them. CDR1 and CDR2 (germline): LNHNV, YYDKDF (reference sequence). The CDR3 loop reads CATSRGRESNQPQHF. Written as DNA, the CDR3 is TGTGCCACCAGCAGAGGCAGGGAAAGCAATCAGCCCCAGCATTTT.

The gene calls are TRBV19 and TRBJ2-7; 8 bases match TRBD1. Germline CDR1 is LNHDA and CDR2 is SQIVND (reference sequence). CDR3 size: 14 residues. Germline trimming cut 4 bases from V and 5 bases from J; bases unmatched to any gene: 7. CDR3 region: CASSTRQGMHEQYF. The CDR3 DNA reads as TGTGCCAGTAGTACCCGACAGGGGATGCACGAGCAGTACTTC.

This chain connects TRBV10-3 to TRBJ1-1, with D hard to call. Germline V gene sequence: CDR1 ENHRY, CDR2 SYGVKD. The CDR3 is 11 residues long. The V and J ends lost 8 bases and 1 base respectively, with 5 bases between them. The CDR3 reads CAISSNTEAFF. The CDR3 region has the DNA TGTGCCATCTCGTCGAACACTGAAGCTTTCTTT.

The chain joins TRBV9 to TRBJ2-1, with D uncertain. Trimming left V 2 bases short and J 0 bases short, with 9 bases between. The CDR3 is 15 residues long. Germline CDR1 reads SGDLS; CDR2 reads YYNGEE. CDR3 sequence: CASSVDDSSYNEQFF. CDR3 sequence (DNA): TGTGCCAGCAGCGTCGATGATAGCTCCTACAATGAGCAGTTCTTC.

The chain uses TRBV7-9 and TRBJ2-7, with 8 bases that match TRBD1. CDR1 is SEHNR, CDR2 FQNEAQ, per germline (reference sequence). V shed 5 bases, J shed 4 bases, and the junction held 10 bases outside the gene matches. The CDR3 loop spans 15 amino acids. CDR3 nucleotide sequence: TGTGCCAGCAGCCCACCCCAGGGGGCTGGGTACGAGCAGTACTTC. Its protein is CASSPPQGAGYEQYF. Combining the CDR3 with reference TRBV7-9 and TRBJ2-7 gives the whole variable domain DTGVSQNPRHKITKRGQNVTFRCDPISEHNRLYWYRQTLGQGPEFLTYFQNEAQLEKSRLLSDRFSAERPKGSFSTLEIQRTEQGDSAMYLCASSPPQGAGYEQYFGPGTRLTVT.

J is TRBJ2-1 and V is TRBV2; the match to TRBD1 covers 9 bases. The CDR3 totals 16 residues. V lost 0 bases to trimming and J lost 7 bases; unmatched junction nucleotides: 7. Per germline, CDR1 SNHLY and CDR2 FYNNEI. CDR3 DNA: TGTGCCAGCAGTGAAGCGCCCCCGGACAGGGGTAATGAGCAGTTCTTC. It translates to CASSEAPPDRGNEQFF.

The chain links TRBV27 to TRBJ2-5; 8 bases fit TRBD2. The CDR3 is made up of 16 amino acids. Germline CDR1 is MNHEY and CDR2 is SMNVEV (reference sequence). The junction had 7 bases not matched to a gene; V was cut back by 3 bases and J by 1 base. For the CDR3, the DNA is TGTGCCAGCAGTTTTGGCCTAGCGGGCTCCCAAGAGACCCAGTACTTC. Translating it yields CASSFGLAGSQETQYF.

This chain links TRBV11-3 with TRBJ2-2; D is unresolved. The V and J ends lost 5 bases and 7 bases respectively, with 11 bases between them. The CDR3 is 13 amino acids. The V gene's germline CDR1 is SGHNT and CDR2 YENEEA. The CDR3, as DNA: TGTGCCAGCAGCCGGACGAATGGCGGGGAGCTGTTTTTT. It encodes CASSRTNGGELFF.

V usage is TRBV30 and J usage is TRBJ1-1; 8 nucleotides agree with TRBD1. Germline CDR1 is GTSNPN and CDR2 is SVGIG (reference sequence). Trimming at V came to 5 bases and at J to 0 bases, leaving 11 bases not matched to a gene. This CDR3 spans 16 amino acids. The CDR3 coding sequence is TGTGCCTGGCGTCCGGGACAGGACCTTCTGAACACTGAAGCTTTCTTT. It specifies CAWRPGQDLLNTEAFF.